This TCR beta chain was profiled in a study of T cell repertoires in ileal Crohn's disease. Germline V gene sequence: CDR1 SGHAT, CDR2 FQNNGV. The CDR3 contains 15 residues. With 4 bases removed from V and 0 bases from J, the gap between germline ends came to 12 bases. The time point was: neoterminal ileum biopsy at postoperative endoscopy, about 6 months after surgery. Data came from immunoSEQ multiplex PCR; TCRdb stores just in-frame clones and leaves some out. The top ten clones hold 4% to 4.5% of a sample with 15,000 to 20,000 clones, 55% to 85% of them seen once. The receptor's source is an adult with Crohn's disease. The chain joins TRBV11-2 to TRBJ1-2; D might be TRBD1 (5 bases). Sequencing used ileal tissue. For the CDR3, the DNA is TGTGCCAGCAGCTGGGGGGGACTAGCTAACTATGGCTACACCTTC. Translated, it gives CASSWGGLANYGYTF.